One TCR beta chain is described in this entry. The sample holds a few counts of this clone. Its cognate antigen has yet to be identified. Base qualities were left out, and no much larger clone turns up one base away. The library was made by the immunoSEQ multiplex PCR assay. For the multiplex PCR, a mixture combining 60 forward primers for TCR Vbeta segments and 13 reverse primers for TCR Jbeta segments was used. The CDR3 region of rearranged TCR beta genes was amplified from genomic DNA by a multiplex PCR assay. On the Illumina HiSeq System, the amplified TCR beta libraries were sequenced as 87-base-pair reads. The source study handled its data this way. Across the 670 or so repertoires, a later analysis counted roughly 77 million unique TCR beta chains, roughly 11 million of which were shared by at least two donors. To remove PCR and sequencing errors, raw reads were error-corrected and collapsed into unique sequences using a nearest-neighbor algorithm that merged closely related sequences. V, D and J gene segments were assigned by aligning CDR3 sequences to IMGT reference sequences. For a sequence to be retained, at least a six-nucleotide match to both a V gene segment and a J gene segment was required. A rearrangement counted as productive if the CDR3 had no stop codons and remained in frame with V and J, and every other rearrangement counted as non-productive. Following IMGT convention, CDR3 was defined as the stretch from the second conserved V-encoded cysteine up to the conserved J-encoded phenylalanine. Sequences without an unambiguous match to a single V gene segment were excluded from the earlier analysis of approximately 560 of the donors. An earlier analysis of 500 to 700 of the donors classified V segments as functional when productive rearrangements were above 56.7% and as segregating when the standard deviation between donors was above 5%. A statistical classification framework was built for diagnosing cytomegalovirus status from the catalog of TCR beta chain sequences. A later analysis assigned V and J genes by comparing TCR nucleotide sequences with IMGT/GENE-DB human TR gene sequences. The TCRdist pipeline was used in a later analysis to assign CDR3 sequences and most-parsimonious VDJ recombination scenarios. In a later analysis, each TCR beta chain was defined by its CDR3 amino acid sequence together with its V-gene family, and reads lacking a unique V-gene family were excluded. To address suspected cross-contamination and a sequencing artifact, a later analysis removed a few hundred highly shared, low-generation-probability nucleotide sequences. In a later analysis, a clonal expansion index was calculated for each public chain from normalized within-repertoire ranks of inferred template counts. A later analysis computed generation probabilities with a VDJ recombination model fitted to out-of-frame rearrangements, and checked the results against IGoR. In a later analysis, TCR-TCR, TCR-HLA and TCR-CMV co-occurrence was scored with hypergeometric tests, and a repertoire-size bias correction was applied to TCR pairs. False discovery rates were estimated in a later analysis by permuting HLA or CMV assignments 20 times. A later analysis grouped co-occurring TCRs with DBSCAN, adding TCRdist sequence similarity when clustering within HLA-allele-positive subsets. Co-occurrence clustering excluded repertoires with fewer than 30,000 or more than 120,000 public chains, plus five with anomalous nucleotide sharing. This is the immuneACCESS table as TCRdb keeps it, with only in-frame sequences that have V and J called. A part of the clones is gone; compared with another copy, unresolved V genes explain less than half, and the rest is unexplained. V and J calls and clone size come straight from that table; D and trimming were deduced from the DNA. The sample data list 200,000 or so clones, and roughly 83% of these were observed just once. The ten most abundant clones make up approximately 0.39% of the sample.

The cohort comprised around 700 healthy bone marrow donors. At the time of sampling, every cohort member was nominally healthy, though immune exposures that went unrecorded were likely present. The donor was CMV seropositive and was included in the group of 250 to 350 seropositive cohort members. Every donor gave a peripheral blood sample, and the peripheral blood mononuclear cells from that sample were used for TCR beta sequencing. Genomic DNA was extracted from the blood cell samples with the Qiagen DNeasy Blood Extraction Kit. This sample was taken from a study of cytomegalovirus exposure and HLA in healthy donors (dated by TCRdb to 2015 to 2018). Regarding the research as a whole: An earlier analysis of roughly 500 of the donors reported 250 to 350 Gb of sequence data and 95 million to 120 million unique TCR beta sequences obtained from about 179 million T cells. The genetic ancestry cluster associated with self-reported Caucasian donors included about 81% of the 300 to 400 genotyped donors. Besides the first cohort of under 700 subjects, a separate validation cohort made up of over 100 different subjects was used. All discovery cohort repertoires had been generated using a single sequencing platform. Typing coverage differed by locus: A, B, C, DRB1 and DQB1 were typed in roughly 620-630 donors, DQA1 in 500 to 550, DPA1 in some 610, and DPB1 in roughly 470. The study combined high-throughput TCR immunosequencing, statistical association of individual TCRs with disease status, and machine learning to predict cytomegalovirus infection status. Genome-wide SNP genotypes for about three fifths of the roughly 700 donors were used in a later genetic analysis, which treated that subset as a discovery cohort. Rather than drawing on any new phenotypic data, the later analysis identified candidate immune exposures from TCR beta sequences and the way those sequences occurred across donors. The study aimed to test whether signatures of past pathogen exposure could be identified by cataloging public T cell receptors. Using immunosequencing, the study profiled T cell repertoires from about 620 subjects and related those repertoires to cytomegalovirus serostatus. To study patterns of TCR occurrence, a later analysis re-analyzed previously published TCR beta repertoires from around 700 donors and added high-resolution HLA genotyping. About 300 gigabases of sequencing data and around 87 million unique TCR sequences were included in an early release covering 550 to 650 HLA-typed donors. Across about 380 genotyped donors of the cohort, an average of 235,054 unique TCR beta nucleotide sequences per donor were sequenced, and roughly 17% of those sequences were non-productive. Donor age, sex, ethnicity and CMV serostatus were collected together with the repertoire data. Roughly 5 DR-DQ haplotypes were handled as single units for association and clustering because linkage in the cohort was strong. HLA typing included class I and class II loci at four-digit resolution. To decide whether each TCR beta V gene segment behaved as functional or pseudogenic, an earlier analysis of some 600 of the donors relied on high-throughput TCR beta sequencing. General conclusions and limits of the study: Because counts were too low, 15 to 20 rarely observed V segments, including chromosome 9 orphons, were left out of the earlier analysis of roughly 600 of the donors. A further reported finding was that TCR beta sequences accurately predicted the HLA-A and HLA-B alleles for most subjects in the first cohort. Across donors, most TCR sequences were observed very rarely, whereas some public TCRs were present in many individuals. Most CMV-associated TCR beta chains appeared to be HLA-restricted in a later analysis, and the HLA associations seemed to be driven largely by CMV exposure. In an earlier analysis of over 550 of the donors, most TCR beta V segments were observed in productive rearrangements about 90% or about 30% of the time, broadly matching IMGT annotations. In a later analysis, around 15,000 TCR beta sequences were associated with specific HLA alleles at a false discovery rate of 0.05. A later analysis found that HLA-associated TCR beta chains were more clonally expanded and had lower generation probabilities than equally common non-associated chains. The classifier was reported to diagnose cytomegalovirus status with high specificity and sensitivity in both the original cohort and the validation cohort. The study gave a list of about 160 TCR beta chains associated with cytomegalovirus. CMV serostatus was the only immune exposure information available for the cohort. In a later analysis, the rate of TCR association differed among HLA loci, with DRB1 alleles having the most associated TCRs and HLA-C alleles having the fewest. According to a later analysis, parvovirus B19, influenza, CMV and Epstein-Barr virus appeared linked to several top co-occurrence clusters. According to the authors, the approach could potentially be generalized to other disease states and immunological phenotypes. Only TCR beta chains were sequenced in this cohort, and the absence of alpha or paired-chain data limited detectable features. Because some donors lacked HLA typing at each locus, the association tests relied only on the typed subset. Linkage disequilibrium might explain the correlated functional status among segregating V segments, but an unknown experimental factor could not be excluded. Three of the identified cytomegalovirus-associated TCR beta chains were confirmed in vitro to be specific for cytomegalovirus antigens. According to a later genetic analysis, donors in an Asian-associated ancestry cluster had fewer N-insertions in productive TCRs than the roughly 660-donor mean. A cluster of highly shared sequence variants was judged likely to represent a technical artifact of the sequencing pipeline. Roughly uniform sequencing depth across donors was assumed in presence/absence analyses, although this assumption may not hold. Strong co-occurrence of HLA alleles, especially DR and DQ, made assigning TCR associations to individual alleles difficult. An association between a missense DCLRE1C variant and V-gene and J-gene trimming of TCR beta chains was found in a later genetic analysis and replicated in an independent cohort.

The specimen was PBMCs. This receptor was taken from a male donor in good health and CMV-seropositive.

For the CDR3, the sequence is CASSYQGQLYEQYF. Here is the DNA: TGTGCCAGCAGTTACCAGGGGCAACTCTACGAGCAGTACTTC. This chain joins TRBV27 to TRBJ2-7, with TRBD1 tentatively as D gene (6 bases match). The CDR3 runs 14 amino acids, cysteine and phenylalanine included. The CDR3 DNA has 42 bases and is translated from base 1. Trimming takes 4 bases from V and 3 bases from J, and the germline ends sit 13 bases apart. According to the germline V gene (reference sequence), CDR1 reads MNHEY and CDR2 reads SMNVEV.